One and the same sample provided the 3 T cell receptor beta chains below, sequenced in a study of regulatory T cells in long-lasting Graves disease. In TCRdb, the reads were re-called with MiXCR into one record per CDR3 protein. Here the sample spans approximately 800 distinct CDR3 sequences, 85% to 90% being singletons. Construction of the TCR library relied on RNA isolated from PBMCs. The sequenced sample was peripheral blood mononuclear cells (PBMCs), obtained with antithyroid drug treatment, in newly diagnosed or persistent Graves disease (not recorded which). These TCRs come from a man aged 18-30 years with Graves disease.

The chain combines TRBV11-3 with TRBJ2-3; D tentatively fits TRBD1 or TRBD2 (5 bases each). The CDR3 is 13 residues long. Per the germline V gene, CDR1 is SGHNT and CDR2 is YENEEA. Trimming shortened V by 5 bases and J by 0 bases, and 6 bases separated the two germline ends. The CDR3 coding sequence is TGTGCCAGCAGCCGGGACAGCACAGATACGCAGTATTTT. This gives the protein CASSRDSTDTQYF.

Here the CDR3 reads CASETFRGQRTMGEQYF. The DNA for the CDR3 is TGCGCCAGCGAAACCTTCAGAGGCCAGCGGACCATGGGGGAGCAGTACTTC. The chain recombines TRBV4-1 with TRBJ2-7; tentatively, D is TRBD2 (5 bases). From germline, CDR1 is MGHRA and CDR2 YSYEKL. The CDR3 runs to 17 residues. Trimming removed 8 bases from V and 7 bases from J, with 30 bases in between.

This clonotype was recorded once. CDR3 in amino acids: CASSPNRVTLEQYF. The CDR3 nucleotides read TGCGCCAGCAGCCCGAACAGAGTAACCTTGGAGCAGTACTTC. The chain carries TRBV4-1 and TRBJ2-7, with D unclear. V lost 4 bases to trimming and J lost 7 bases, with 17 bases between them. The germline V gene has CDR1 MGHRA and CDR2 YSYEKL. The CDR3 consists of 14 residues.